This T cell receptor beta chain was profiled in a study of breast tumors, draining lymph nodes, adjacent tissues. Notes on the study in general: Tumors had less TCR diversity than lymph nodes, more than nontumor tissue. Tumor and nontumor repertoires were significantly more similar in luminal-like than in basal-like breast cancer. The lymph node origin of tumor T cells was framed as consistent with a hypothesis, not demonstrated. Data fit most tumor T cells coming from lymph node, expanding in tumor.

The V segment lost 11 bases and the J segment 7 bases; nucleotides outside the gene matches: 10. This CDR3 contains 12 residues. CDR1 is LNHNV, CDR2 YYDKDF, per germline (reference sequence). This clonotype was observed at least ten times. Its antigen is still unknown. This may come from a read error, since a much larger clone is one base off. TCRdb recomputed calls from the multiplex PCR reads with MiXCR, one row per CDR3 protein. The repertoire holds roughly 13,000 distinct CDR3 sequences, with roughly 50% as singletons. The sequence was obtained from a female donor with breast cancer. Some clones in this sample may be carry-over from other donors' samples. The sequenced sample was tumor-adjacent breast tissue. The rearrangement uses TRBV15 and TRBJ2-7; 8 nucleotides align to TRBD1. The CDR3 coding sequence is TGTGCCGCTAGGGACAGGTTATGGGAGCAGTACTTC. It yields the protein CAARDRLWEQYF.